The 20 T cell receptor beta chains listed next were all sequenced from one sample in a study of blood T cells in healthy people across ages. The authors ran a second PCR of roughly 6 to 11 cycles using a sample-barcoded 5' primer and a J-beta primer mix. TCRdb redid the calling of the 5' RACE reads with MiXCR, one entry per CDR3 protein. The sample yields a few hundred thousand distinct CDR3 sequences, 27% seen once. The sample consisted of blood. Every receptor here comes from a woman in her seventies in good health.

The CDR3 sequence: CSVGWGTNEKLFF. The CDR3 DNA reads as TGCAGCGTTGGTTGGGGTACTAATGAAAAACTGTTTTTT. The chain has TRBV29-1 and TRBJ1-4; no clear D. Per germline, CDR1 SQVTM and CDR2 ANQGSEA. The V gene lost 4 bases and the J gene lost 2 bases, with 8 bases spanning the gap. The CDR3 sequence is 13 residues long.

Written as DNA, the CDR3 is TGTGCCATCAACCCCGGACAGGGACCCTACGAGCAGTACTTC. Its protein product is CAINPGQGPYEQYF. The chain carries TRBV10-3 and TRBJ2-5; 8 bases match TRBD1. The DNA end favors TRBJ2-7, so the J call may be wrong. The CDR3 sequence is 14 residues long. Germline V gives CDR1 ENHRY, CDR2 SYGVKD.

This clonotype showed up just a few times. V usage is TRBV4-1 and J usage is TRBJ2-1, with 7 bases matching TRBD1. The better agreement between TRBJ2-5 and the DNA end casts doubt on the J call. The CDR3 consists of 16 residues. Germline V gene data show CDR1 as MGHRA and CDR2 as YSYEKL. CDR3 protein: CASSQDPATGSETQYF. The CDR3, as DNA: TGCGCCAGCAGCCAAGATCCTGCGACAGGGTCCGAGACCCAGTACTTC.

The rearrangement uses TRBV7-9 and TRBJ2-7; 10 nucleotides agree with TRBD2. The end of the DNA fits TRBJ2-1 better, so the J call may be wrong. Germline loops: CDR1 SEHNR, CDR2 FQNEAQ (reference sequence). This CDR3 spans 16 amino acids. The CDR3 sequence: CASSPSLAGIYNEQFF. The CDR3 nucleotides read TGTGCCAGCAGCCCCTCACTAGCGGGGATCTACAATGAGCAGTTCTTC.

The chain couples TRBV20-1 to TRBJ2-3; D unresolved. The CDR3 contains 13 residues. Trimming cost V 6 bases and J 0 bases, with 10 bases left between them. Germline CDR1 is DFQATT and CDR2 is SNEGSKA (reference sequence). Here the CDR3 reads CSAAAASTDTQYF. In DNA form, the CDR3 reads TGCAGTGCCGCAGCAGCTAGCACAGATACGCAGTATTTT.

This rearrangement joins TRBV3-1 to TRBJ2-3, with D maybe TRBD1 (5 bases). The CDR3 covers 12 residues. The V gene's germline CDR1 is LGHDT and CDR2 YNNKEL (reference sequence). V lost 2 bases and J 6 bases, leaving 6 bases between the germline ends. The CDR3 nucleotides read TGTGCCAGCAGCCAACACAGGGATACGCAGTATTTT. Translating gives CASSQHRDTQYF.

The chain recombines TRBV9 with TRBJ2-7, with 7 bases aligning to TRBD1. Germline lookup yields CDR1 SGDLS and CDR2 YYNGEE. V gave up 0 bases and J gave up 3 bases; unmatched junction bases: 3. The CDR3 is 14 residues long. CDR3 nucleotide sequence: TGTGCCAGCAGCGTAGGGGACAGCCACTACGAGCAGTACTTC. Its translation is CASSVGDSHYEQYF.

This clonotype was detected a few times. The chain employs TRBV6-6 and TRBJ2-1; 12 bases match TRBD2. The CDR3 has 16 residues. Germline V gives CDR1 MNHNY, CDR2 SVGAGI (reference sequence). After removal of 1 base from V and 7 bases from J, the junction contained 5 bases not matched to a gene. This CDR3 is CASSYLRLAGVNEQFF. The CDR3 DNA follows: TGTGCCAGCAGTTACTTGAGACTAGCGGGGGTTAATGAGCAGTTCTTC.

The chain uses TRBV20-1 and TRBJ2-1; D gene unclear. The end of the DNA aligns better with TRBJ2-5, so the J call may be wrong. Germline assignment: CDR1 DFQATT and CDR2 SNEGSKA (reference sequence). CDR3 length equals 13 residues. The CDR3 sequence: CRPLGSPKETQYF. In DNA form, the CDR3 reads TGCAGGCCTTTGGGCTCTCCGAAAGAGACCCAGTACTTC.

DNA for the CDR3: TGTGCCAGCAGCTTACACATGAACACTGAAGCTTTCTTT. This translates into CASSLHMNTEAFF. The rearrangement uses TRBV7-3 and TRBJ1-1; D ambiguous. V lost 2 bases and J 0 bases, leaving 4 bases between the germline ends. Germline V gene sequence: CDR1 SGHTA, CDR2 FQGTGA. This CDR3 has 13 amino acids. The complete variable domain, with remaining parts taken from reference TRBV7-3 and TRBJ1-1, reads GAGVSQTPSNKVTEKGKYVELRCDPISGHTALYWYRQSLGQGPEFLIYFQGTGAADDSGLPNDRFFAVRPEGSVSTLKIQRTERGDSAVYLCASSLHMNTEAFFGQGTRLTVV.

The gene calls are TRBV28 and TRBJ2-1; 8 bases agree with TRBD2. V trimming: 5 bases; J trimming: 0 bases; junction bases outside the gene matches: 9. The CDR3 has 17 residues. In germline, CDR1 is MDHEN, CDR2 SYDVKM. The chain's CDR3 is CASSPYSGIRSYNEQFF. The DNA of the CDR3 is TGTGCCAGCAGTCCCTATAGCGGGATTCGCTCCTACAATGAGCAGTTCTTC. Complete variable domain (other parts from reference TRBV28 and TRBJ2-1): DVKVTQSSRYLVKRTGEKVFLECVQDMDHENMFWYRQDPGLGLRLIYFSYDVKMKEKGDIPEGYSVSREKKERFSLILESASTNQTSMYLCASSPYSGIRSYNEQFFGPGTRLTVL.

The genes are TRBV28 and TRBJ2-7; 7 bases are a match to TRBD1. The DNA end favors TRBJ2-5, so the J call may be wrong. The CDR3 contains 14 residues. Germline-derived CDR1 and CDR2 are MDHEN and SYDVKM. CDR3 protein: CASISGGRGETQYF. The CDR3 coding sequence is TGTGCCAGCATCTCAGGGGGACGGGGAGAGACCCAGTACTTC.

CDR3 sequence (DNA): TGTGCCAGCAGTCGTGATCCCGGCGCGCAAGAGCAGTACTTC. Translated, it gives CASSRDPGAQEQYF. The rearrangement links TRBV3-1 to TRBJ2-7; no clear D. There are 14 residues in the CDR3. V shed 6 bases and J shed 7 bases, with 19 bases lying between them. CDR1 LGHDT and CDR2 YNNKEL come from the germline V gene (reference sequence).

This clonotype appeared many times. The V and J genes are TRBV15 and TRBJ1-5; D not resolved. Germline V gene lookup returns CDR1 LNHNV and CDR2 YYDKDF (reference sequence). Deletions cut 0 bases from V and 4 bases from J, with 1 base between. The CDR3 covers 12 residues. The chain's CDR3 is CATSRDNQPQHF. The CDR3 nucleotides read TGTGCCACCAGCAGAGATAATCAGCCCCAGCATTTT.

This sequence joins TRBV5-6 and TRBJ2-7, with D possibly TRBD1 on 6 matching bases. From germline, CDR1 is SGHDT and CDR2 YYEEEE. The CDR3 is made up of 14 amino acids. The ends were cut back, 0 bases at V and 6 bases at J, with 13 bases in the middle. CDR3 coding DNA: TGTGCCAGCAGCTTGGTTCACAGGGCGGGCGAGCAGTACTTC. As protein: CASSLVHRAGEQYF.

The V and J genes are TRBV18 and TRBJ2-3; D remains unclear. Trimming took 6 bases from V and 2 from J, leaving 12 bases between them. The CDR3 consists of 14 residues. CDR1 KGHSH and CDR2 LQKENI come from the germline V gene. CDR3 sequence reads: CASSYSLPTDTQYF. For the CDR3, the DNA is TGTGCCAGCTCTTATAGCCTCCCCACAGATACGCAGTATTTT.

The V gene is TRBV7-8, the J gene TRBJ1-2; D may be TRBD1 (6 bases). CDR1 is SGHVS, CDR2 FQNEAQ, per germline. Trimming removed 1 base at V and 5 bases at J, with 11 bases between. The CDR3 has 14 amino acids. This CDR3 is CASSLGRGEYGYTF. CDR3 coding DNA: TGTGCCAGCAGCTTAGGCAGGGGAGAATATGGCTACACCTTC. The variable domain in full, completed from reference TRBV7-8 and TRBJ1-2, reads GAGVSQSPRYKVAKRGQDVALRCDPISGHVSLFWYQQALGQGPEFLTYFQNEAQLDKSGLPSDRFFAERPEGSVSTLKIQRTQQEDSAVYLCASSLGRGEYGYTFGSGTRLTVV.

Many counts were recorded for this clonotype. The chain joins TRBV10-1 to TRBJ1-1; 7 bases map to TRBD1. This CDR3 spans 13 amino acids. V shed 5 bases and J 3 bases; nucleotides not matched to a gene: 3. Per germline, CDR1 WNHNN and CDR2 SYGVQD (reference sequence). CDR3 nucleotides: TGCGCCAGCAGTCGGACAGGCGACACTGAAGCTTTCTTT. This encodes CASSRTGDTEAFF.

This clonotype has a count of ten or more. The chain carries TRBV24-1 and TRBJ2-2; a weak D match, TRBD2 (7 bases). Trimming removed 4 bases from V and 6 bases from J, with 14 bases in between. The V gene's germline CDR1 is KGHDR and CDR2 SFDVKD. CDR3 length: 15 residues. In DNA form, the CDR3 reads TGTGCCACCAGTGACGGGGGGCAGGATTCCGGGGAGCTGTTTTTT. Amino acids: CATSDGGQDSGELFF.

The chain links TRBV6-1 to TRBJ2-1; 8 nucleotides align to TRBD2. Trimming at V came to 2 bases and at J to 3 bases, leaving 0 bases not matched to a gene. This CDR3 is built from 14 residues. CDR1 is MNHNS, CDR2 SASEGT, per germline. DNA for the CDR3: TGTGCCAGCAGTGAAAGCGGGGGCTACAATGAGCAGTTCTTC. Its translation is CASSESGGYNEQFF.